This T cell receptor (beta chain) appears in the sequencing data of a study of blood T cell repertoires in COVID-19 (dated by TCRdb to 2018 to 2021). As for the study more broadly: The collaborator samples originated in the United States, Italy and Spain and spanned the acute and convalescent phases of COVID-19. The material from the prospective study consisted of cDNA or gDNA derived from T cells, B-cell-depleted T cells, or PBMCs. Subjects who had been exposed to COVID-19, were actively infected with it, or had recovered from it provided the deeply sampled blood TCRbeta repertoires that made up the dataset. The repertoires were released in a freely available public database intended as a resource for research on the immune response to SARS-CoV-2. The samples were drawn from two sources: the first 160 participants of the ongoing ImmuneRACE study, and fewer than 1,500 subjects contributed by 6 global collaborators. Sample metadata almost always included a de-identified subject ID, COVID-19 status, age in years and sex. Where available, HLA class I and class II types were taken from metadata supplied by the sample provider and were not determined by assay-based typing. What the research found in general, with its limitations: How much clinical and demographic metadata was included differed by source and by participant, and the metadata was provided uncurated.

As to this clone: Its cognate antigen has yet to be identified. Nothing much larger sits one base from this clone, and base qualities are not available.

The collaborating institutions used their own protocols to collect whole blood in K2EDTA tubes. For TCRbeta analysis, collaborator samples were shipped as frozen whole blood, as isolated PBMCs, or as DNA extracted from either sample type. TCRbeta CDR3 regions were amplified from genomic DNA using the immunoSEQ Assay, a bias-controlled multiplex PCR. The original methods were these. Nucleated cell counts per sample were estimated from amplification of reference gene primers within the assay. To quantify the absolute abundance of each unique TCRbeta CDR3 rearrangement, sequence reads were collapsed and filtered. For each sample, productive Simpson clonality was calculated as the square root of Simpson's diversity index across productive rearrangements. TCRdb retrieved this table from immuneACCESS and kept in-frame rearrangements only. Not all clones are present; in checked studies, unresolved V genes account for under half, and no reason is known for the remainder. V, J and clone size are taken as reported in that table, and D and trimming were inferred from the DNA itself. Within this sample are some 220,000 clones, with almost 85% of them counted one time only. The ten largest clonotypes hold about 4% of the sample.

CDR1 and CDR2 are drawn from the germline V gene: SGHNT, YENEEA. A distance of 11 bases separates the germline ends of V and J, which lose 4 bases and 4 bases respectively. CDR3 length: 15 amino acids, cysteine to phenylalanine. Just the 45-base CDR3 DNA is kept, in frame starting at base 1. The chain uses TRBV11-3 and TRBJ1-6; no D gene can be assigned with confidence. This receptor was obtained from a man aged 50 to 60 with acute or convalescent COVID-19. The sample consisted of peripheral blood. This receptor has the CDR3 CASSSSGIYNSPLHF. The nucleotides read TGTGCCAGCAGCTCCTCCGGGATATATAATTCACCCCTCCACTTT.